One sample yielded the 24 T cell receptor beta chains listed below, sequenced in a study of T-cell reconstitution after alpha-beta-depleted transplantation in children. Unique molecular identifiers were incorporated into the prepared TCRbeta library. Via MiXCR, TCRdb re-called the PCR reads, giving one row per CDR3 protein. The sample yields 300,000 to 400,000 distinct CDR3 sequences, 23% seen once. The specimen was PBMCs, mostly from graft donor cells, collected 180 days after TCRalphabeta/CD19-depleted stem cell transplant. The receptors stem from a male patient aged 10 to 17 who had a stem cell transplant for acute lymphoblastic leukemia, so the T cells may come from the graft donor.

The gene calls are TRBV12-3 or TRBV12-4 and TRBJ1-1, with D unresolved. V was pared by 2 bases and J by 1 base, with 8 bases between. CDR3 length equals 14 residues. The CDR3 loop reads CASSLPPGNTEAFF. CDR3 bases: TGTGCCAGCAGTTTACCCCCGGGGAACACTGAAGCTTTCTTT.

This clonotype was detected many times. The rearrangement joins TRBV12-3 or TRBV12-4 to TRBJ2-4; D remains unclear. Trimming left V 7 bases short and J 1 base short, with 11 bases between. The CDR3 contains 14 residues. The DNA of the CDR3 is TGTGCCAGCACCCTACGGGTTGCCAAAAACATTCAGTACTTC. Protein: CASTLRVAKNIQYF.

V gene TRBV3-1 combines with J gene TRBJ2-5; TRBD2 aligns across 11 bases. CDR1 is LGHDT and CDR2 is YNNKEL in the germline V gene (reference sequence). The CDR3 sequence is 15 residues long. V shed 1 base and J 4 bases; nucleotides not matched to a gene: 2. The CDR3 nucleotides read TGTGCCAGCAGCCAAGGACTAGCGGGACGAGAGACCCAGTACTTC. This encodes CASSQGLAGRETQYF.

The table lists this clonotype with a few counts. This chain joins TRBV5-1 and TRBJ2-3; D gene unclear. Germline CDR1 is SGHRS and CDR2 is YFSETQ. The CDR3 totals 16 residues. V was cut by 0 bases and J by 0 bases, with 11 bases left in between. The CDR3 sequence: CASSLDRTSSTDTQYF. For the CDR3, the DNA is TGCGCCAGCAGCTTGGACCGAACCTCTAGCACAGATACGCAGTATTTT.

The chain recombines TRBV6-1 with TRBJ2-6; 7 nucleotides align to TRBD1. V shed 0 bases and J 3 bases; nucleotides not matched to a gene: 11. This CDR3 region has 19 residues. CDR1 is MNHNS and CDR2 is SASEGT in the germline V gene. In nucleotides, the CDR3 is TGTGCCAGCAGTGAAGCGTTTGGACAGGATTTTGGTGGGGCCAACGTCCTGACTTTC. As protein: CASSEAFGQDFGGANVLTF.

The rearrangement links TRBV7-9 to TRBJ1-1; TRBD1 is a possible D gene (5 bases). Trimming took 4 bases from V and 0 from J, leaving 6 bases between them. Germline V lookup: CDR1 SEHNR, CDR2 FQNEAQ (reference sequence). The CDR3 length is 13 residues. CDR3 coding DNA: TGTGCCAGCAGCTCCAGGGTGAACACTGAAGCTTTCTTT. Translation gives CASSSRVNTEAFF.

The CDR3 nucleotides read TGTGCCAGCAGTCATAGGAGAGCCCAAGAGACCCAGTACTTC. Translation gives CASSHRRAQETQYF. The rearrangement joins TRBV3-1 to TRBJ2-5; no reliable D call. The CDR3 spans 14 residues. V shed 6 bases and J shed 1 base, with 12 bases lying between them. Looked up from germline, CDR1 is LGHDT and CDR2 is YNNKEL (reference sequence).

This chain uses TRBV3-1 with TRBJ2-7; 12 bases align to TRBD1. Germline values: CDR1 LGHDT, CDR2 YNNKEL (reference sequence). The J segment lost 6 bases and the V segment lost 3 bases, leaving 6 bases of the junction unmatched. The CDR3 runs to 15 residues. CDR3 nucleotides: TGTGCCAGCAGCCACCCTGGGACAGGGGGCTTCGAGCAGTACTTC. It specifies CASSHPGTGGFEQYF.

V is TRBV27 and J is TRBJ2-7; D possibly matches TRBD1 or TRBD2 (5 bases each). In germline, CDR1 is MNHEY, CDR2 SMNVEV (reference sequence). V was pared by 5 bases and J by 7 bases, with 21 bases between. This CDR3 comprises 15 residues. CDR3 region: CASSHRDVRGEEQYF. The CDR3 DNA reads as TGTGCCAGCAGTCACCGGGACGTTCGTGGGGAAGAGCAGTACTTC.

The V call is TRBV5-1, the J call TRBJ2-1, with TRBD2 matching over 7 bases. Germline V lookup: CDR1 SGHRS, CDR2 YFSETQ. This CDR3 has 14 residues. The ends lost 3 bases at V and 2 bases at J; junction bases unmatched: 2. The CDR3 DNA follows: TGCGCCAGCAGCTCGGGGGGAACCTACAATGAGCAGTTCTTC. Translating it yields CASSSGGTYNEQFF.

The V gene is TRBV4-1, the J gene TRBJ1-6, with 7 bases matching TRBD1. V dropped 2 bases and J dropped 3; count of bases not matched to a gene: 4. This CDR3 comprises 16 residues. Per germline, CDR1 MGHRA and CDR2 YSYEKL. The CDR3 reads CASSQHRDSYNSPLHF. The CDR3, as DNA: TGCGCCAGCAGCCAACACCGGGACAGCTATAATTCACCCCTCCACTTT.

The rearrangement uses TRBV9 and TRBJ2-2; 14 positions agree with TRBD2. Germline values: CDR1 SGDLS, CDR2 YYNGEE. CDR3 length equals 19 residues. With V trimmed by 3 bases and J by 0 bases, 7 bases remained unmatched. The CDR3 sequence is CASSAGTSGGYANTGELFF. Written as DNA, the CDR3 is TGTGCCAGCAGCGCGGGGACTAGCGGGGGATACGCGAACACCGGGGAGCTGTTTTTT.

This chain links TRBV27 with TRBJ2-7, with D perhaps TRBD1 or TRBD2 (5 bases each). The V gene's germline CDR1 is MNHEY and CDR2 SMNVEV (reference sequence). V was shortened by 3 bases and J by 6 bases, with 6 bases between the two germline ends. The CDR3 extends over 11 amino acids. The CDR3 DNA reads TGTGCCAGCAGTTTCGGGGCCGAGCAGTACTTC. Protein sequence: CASSFGAEQYF.

This clonotype was found a few times. This chain uses TRBV20-1 with TRBJ2-5, with 10 bases that match TRBD1. The CDR3 contains 14 residues. V was pared by 3 bases and J by 4 bases, with 5 bases of the junction left unmatched. Per germline, CDR1 DFQATT and CDR2 SNEGSKA (reference sequence). CDR3: CSARLRDRGETQYF. CDR3 DNA: TGCAGTGCTAGGCTACGGGACAGGGGAGAGACCCAGTACTTC.

The CDR3 bases are TGTGCCAGCAGCCAAGATGGGGGGCGCGAAGTAGGATTGAATGAGCAGTTCTTC. It encodes CASSQDGGREVGLNEQFF. The chain carries TRBV3-1 and TRBJ2-1; D is tentatively TRBD1 or TRBD2 (6 bases each). Trimming cost V 0 bases and J 7 bases, with 22 bases left between them. The germline V gene encodes CDR1 LGHDT and CDR2 YNNKEL (reference sequence). CDR3 length: 18 amino acids.

J is TRBJ2-7 and V is TRBV7-9, with TRBD2 matching 10 bases. CDR3 length: 15 residues. V was clipped by 1 base and J by 5 bases; unmatched bases: 5. The germline gives CDR1 SEHNR, CDR2 FQNEAQ (reference sequence). The CDR3 region is CASSLGVLAGDEQYF. CDR3 nucleotide sequence: TGTGCCAGCAGCTTAGGGGTTCTAGCGGGAGACGAGCAGTACTTC.

The V and J genes are TRBV6-5 and TRBJ1-1; D possibly corresponds to TRBD1 (5 bases). Germline V gene data show CDR1 as MNHEY and CDR2 as SVGAGI. The CDR3 sequence is 15 residues long. The ends were cut back, 2 bases at V and 2 bases at J, with 12 bases in the middle. The CDR3 DNA follows: TGTGCCAGCAGTTACGAGGGGACCCTAAACACTGAAGCTTTCTTT. Translation: CASSYEGTLNTEAFF.

This clonotype was counted only a few times. The chain combines TRBV19 with TRBJ2-7, with D unclear. This CDR3 has 13 amino acids. V gave up 9 bases and J gave up 5 bases, with 17 bases separating them. Germline V gene lookup returns CDR1 LNHDA and CDR2 SQIVND (reference sequence). DNA of the CDR3: TGTGCCAGCCGGGCACCGGGTAGGGACGAGCAGTACTTC. Its protein is CASRAPGRDEQYF.

This clonotype has a handful of counts. J is TRBJ2-1 and V is TRBV5-1; D perhaps matches TRBD2 (6 bases). The CDR3 sequence is 15 residues long. With 4 bases removed from V and 7 bases from J, the gap between germline ends came to 18 bases. Germline V gene lookup returns CDR1 SGHRS and CDR2 YFSETQ. Here the CDR3 reads CASSPELAALNEQFF. DNA for the CDR3: TGCGCCAGCAGCCCTGAACTAGCAGCTTTGAATGAGCAGTTCTTC. Full variable domain (outside the CDR3, taken from reference TRBV5-1 and TRBJ2-1): KAGVTQTPRYLIKTRGQQVTLSCSPISGHRSVSWYQQTPGQGLQFLFEYFSETQRNKGNFPGRFSGRQFSNSRSEMNVSTLELGDSALYLCASSPELAALNEQFFGPGTRLTVL.

This chain links TRBV7-6 with TRBJ2-1, with D hard to call. Germline V gene lookup returns CDR1 SGHVS and CDR2 FNYEAQ. Trimming took 4 bases from V and 12 from J, leaving 16 bases between them. The CDR3 consists of 13 residues. CDR3 region: CASSSEHTGGQFF. Here the CDR3 DNA reads TGTGCCAGCAGCTCAGAGCATACGGGCGGGCAGTTCTTC.

This clonotype showed up just a few times. The V call is TRBV18, the J call TRBJ2-7, with TRBD1 matching over 7 bases. This CDR3 comprises 15 residues. The germline gives CDR1 KGHSH, CDR2 LQKENI. Trimming removed 5 bases from V and 2 bases from J; junction bases left unmatched: 9. The DNA for the CDR3 is TGTGCCAGCTCAGAGAGACAGGGAATGGCCTACGAGCAGTACTTC. Its translation is CASSERQGMAYEQYF.

The V gene is TRBV5-1, the J gene TRBJ1-2; 7 bases are a match to TRBD1. The V and J ends lost 7 bases and 2 bases, in that order; junction bases with no gene match: 5. The germline gives CDR1 SGHRS, CDR2 YFSETQ. The CDR3 runs 13 residues. The CDR3 sequence: CASRDSLNYGYTF. For the CDR3, the DNA is TGCGCCAGCCGGGACAGCCTCAACTATGGCTACACCTTC. Together with reference TRBV5-1 and TRBJ1-2, the CDR3 gives the full variable domain: KAGVTQTPRYLIKTRGQQVTLSCSPISGHRSVSWYQQTPGQGLQFLFEYFSETQRNKGNFPGRFSGRQFSNSRSEMNVSTLELGDSALYLCASRDSLNYGYTFGSGTRLTVV.

The genes are TRBV20-1 and TRBJ1-6; possible D gene TRBD1, 6 bases. The germline gives CDR1 DFQATT, CDR2 SNEGSKA (reference sequence). CDR3 size: 16 residues. The V end lost 0 bases, the J end lost 7 bases, and 16 bases lay between the germline ends. The CDR3 is CSAREIGGKFNSPLHF. In DNA form, the CDR3 reads TGCAGTGCTAGAGAAATTGGGGGCAAGTTCAATTCACCCCTCCACTTT.

The chain has TRBV10-2 and TRBJ2-7, with TRBD2 matching over 7 bases. Germline CDR1 is WSHSY and CDR2 is SAAADI. J lost 2 bases, V lost 6 bases, and 13 bases had no gene match. The CDR3 loop spans 16 amino acids. This CDR3 reads CASRGVRLAETYEQYF. The CDR3 DNA is TGCGCCAGCAGGGGGGTTAGGCTAGCGGAAACCTACGAGCAGTACTTC.